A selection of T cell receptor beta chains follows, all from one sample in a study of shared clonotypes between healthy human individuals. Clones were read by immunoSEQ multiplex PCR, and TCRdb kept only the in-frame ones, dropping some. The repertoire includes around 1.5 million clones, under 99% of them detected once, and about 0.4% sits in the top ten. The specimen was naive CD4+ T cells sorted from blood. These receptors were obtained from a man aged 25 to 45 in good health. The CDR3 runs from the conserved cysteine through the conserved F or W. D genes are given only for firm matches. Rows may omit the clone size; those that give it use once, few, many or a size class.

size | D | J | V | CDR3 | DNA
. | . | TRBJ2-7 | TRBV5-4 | CASSPTPSSYEQYF | TGTGCCAGCAGCCCTACACCATCCTCCTACGAGCAGTACTTC
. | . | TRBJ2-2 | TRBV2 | CAGSPGSGELFF | TGTGCCGGCAGTCCAGGTTCCGGGGAGCTGTTTTTT
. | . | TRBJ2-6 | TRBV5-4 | CASSSGRISGANVLTF | TGTGCCAGCAGCTCCGGACGGATCTCTGGGGCCAACGTCCTGACTTTC
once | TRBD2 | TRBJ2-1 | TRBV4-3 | CASSRKGTSFNEQFF | TGCGCCAGCAGCCGAAAAGGGACTAGCTTCAATGAGCAGTTCTTC
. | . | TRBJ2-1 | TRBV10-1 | CASSESSGANNEQFF | TGCGCCAGCAGTGAGTCAAGCGGAGCGAACAATGAGCAGTTCTTC
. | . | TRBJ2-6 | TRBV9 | CASSVAVSGANVLTF | TGTGCCAGCAGCGTAGCAGTCTCTGGGGCCAACGTCCTGACTTTC
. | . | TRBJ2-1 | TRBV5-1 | CASSLGQHNEQFF | TGCGCCAGCAGCCTGGGGCAGCACAATGAGCAGTTCTTC
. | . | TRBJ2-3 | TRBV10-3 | CAISGDRGHANTQYF | TGTGCCATCAGTGGGGATCGGGGACACGCTAATACGCAGTATTTT
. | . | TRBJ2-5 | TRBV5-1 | CASSLGGVIRQETQYF | TGCGCCAGCAGCTTGGGTGGGGTTATCAGGCAAGAGACCCAGTACTTC
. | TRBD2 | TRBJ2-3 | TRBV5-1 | CASSKSPPEAGAGPDTQYF | TGCGCCAGCTCTAAATCTCCCCCGGAAGCGGGAGCGGGGCCAGATACGCAGTATTTT
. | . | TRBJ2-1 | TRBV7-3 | CASSFHGPSYNEQFF | TGTGCCAGCAGCTTCCACGGGCCCTCCTACAATGAGCAGTTCTTC
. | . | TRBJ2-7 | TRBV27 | CASSLRGAGRTYEQYF | TGTGCCAGCAGTCTTCGAGGGGCAGGGCGTACCTACGAGCAGTACTTC
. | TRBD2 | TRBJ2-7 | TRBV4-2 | CASSQGAAGVLHEQYF | TGTGCCAGCAGCCAAGGTGCAGCGGGAGTTCTCCACGAGCAGTACTTC
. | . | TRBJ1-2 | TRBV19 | CASSIAESDTGGYTF | TGTGCCAGTAGTATAGCAGAATCAGATACTGGCGGCTACACCTTC
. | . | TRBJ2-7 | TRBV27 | CALKNYYEQYF | TGTGCCCTTAAAAATTACTACGAGCAGTACTTC
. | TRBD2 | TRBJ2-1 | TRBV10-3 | CAISDTSGAYNEQFF | TGTGCCATCAGTGACACTAGCGGGGCATACAATGAGCAGTTCTTC
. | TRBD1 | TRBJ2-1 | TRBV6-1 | CASSGGQGGYNEQFF | TGTGCCAGCAGTGGTGGACAGGGGGGCTACAATGAGCAGTTCTTC
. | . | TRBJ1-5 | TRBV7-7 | CASSSHYLSGPQHF | TGTGCCAGCAGCTCACACTACCTTTCGGGGCCCCAGCATTTT
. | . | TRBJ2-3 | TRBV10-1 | CASSGSRSRTDTQYF | TGCGCCAGCAGTGGGTCGAGGTCCCGCACAGATACGCAGTATTTT
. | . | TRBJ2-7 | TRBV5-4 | CASRMWDNFYEQYF | TGTGCCAGCCGCATGTGGGACAACTTCTACGAGCAGTACTTC
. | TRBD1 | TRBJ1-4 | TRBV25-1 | CASSELVTGGFNEKLFF | TGTGCCAGCAGTGAATTGGTGACAGGGGGCTTTAATGAAAAACTGTTTTTT
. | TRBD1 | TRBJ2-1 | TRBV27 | CASSPDRGNYNEQFF | TGTGCCAGCAGTCCAGACAGGGGGAACTACAATGAGCAGTTCTTC
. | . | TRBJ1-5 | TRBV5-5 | CASSLVGDQPQHF | TGTGCCAGCAGCTTGGTAGGGGATCAGCCCCAGCATTTT
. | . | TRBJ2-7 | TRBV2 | CASRLRQPAYEQYF | TGTGCCAGCAGGCTGAGACAGCCAGCCTACGAGCAGTACTTC
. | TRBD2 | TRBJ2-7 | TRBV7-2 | CASSSRLAGTIPTYEQYF | TGTGCCAGCAGCTCCCGCCTAGCGGGAACAATTCCCACCTACGAGCAGTACTTC
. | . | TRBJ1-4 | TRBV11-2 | CASSVDRSWATNEKLFF | TGTGCCAGCAGCGTAGACAGGTCCTGGGCAACTAATGAAAAACTGTTTTTT
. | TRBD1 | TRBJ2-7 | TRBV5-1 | CASSLQTGLYEQYF | TGCGCCAGCAGCTTACAGACAGGGCTTTACGAGCAGTACTTC
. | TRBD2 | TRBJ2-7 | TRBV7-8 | CASSAGTSGRSSYEQYF | TGTGCCAGCAGCGCTGGGACTAGCGGGAGGAGCTCCTACGAGCAGTACTTC
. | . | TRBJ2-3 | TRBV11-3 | CASSLGGLGGDTQYF | TGTGCCAGCAGCTTAGGAGGACTCGGTGGCGATACGCAGTATTTT
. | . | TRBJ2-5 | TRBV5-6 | CASSLLTGRSQETQYF | TGTGCCAGCAGCTTGTTAACAGGTCGATCACAAGAGACCCAGTACTTC
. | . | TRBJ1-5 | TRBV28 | CASSPSGGGGQPQHF | TGTGCCAGCAGCCCCTCGGGGGGGGGAGGTCAGCCCCAGCATTTT
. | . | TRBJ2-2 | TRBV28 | CASSHTGELFF | TGTGCCAGCAGTCACACCGGGGAGCTGTTTTTT
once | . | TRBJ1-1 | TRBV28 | CASSLTGLTNTEAFF | TGTGCCAGCAGTTTGACCGGGCTTACGAACACTGAAGCTTTCTTT
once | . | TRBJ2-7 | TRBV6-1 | CASSGGRGTGGAYEQYF | TGTGCCAGCAGTGGTGGCAGGGGCACGGGAGGAGCCTACGAGCAGTACTTC
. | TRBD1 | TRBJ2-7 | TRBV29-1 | CSVVGTGGSYEQYF | TGCAGCGTTGTTGGGACAGGGGGCTCCTACGAGCAGTACTTC
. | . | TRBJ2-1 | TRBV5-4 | CASSLPQGLTSNEQFF | TGTGCCAGCAGCTTGCCCCAGGGACTGACAAGCAATGAGCAGTTCTTC
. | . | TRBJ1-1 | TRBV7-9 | CASSSYSASEAFF | TGTGCCAGCAGCTCCTATTCGGCGAGCGAAGCTTTCTTT